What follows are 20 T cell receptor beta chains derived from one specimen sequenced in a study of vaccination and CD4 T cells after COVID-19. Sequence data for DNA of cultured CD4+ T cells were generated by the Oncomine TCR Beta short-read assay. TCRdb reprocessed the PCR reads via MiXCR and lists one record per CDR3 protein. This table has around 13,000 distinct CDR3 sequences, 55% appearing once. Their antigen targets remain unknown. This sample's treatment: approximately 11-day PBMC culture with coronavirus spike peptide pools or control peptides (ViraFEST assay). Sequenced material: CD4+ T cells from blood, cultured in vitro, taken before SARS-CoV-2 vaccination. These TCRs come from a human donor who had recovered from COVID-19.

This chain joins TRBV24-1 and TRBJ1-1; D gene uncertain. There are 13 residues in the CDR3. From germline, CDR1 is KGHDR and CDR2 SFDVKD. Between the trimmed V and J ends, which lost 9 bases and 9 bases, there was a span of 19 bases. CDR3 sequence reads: CATRLSKLGKAFF. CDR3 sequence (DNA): TGTGCCACCCGCCTATCCAAATTAGGGAAAGCTTTCTTT.

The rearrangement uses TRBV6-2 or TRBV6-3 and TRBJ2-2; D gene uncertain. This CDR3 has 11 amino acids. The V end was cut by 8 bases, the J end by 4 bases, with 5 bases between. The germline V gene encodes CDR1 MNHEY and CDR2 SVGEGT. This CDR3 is CASGPTGELFF. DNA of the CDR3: TGTGCCAGCGGCCCCACCGGGGAGCTGTTTTTT.

The CDR3 here is CSASRGGLGTEAFF. The CDR3 DNA is TGCAGTGCTAGCCGAGGAGGATTGGGCACTGAAGCTTTCTTT. The chain is built from TRBV20-1 and TRBJ1-1; D gene ambiguous. The CDR3 contains 14 residues. V dropped 3 bases and J dropped 4 bases, with 15 bases sitting between them. Per germline, CDR1 DFQATT and CDR2 SNEGSKA (reference sequence).

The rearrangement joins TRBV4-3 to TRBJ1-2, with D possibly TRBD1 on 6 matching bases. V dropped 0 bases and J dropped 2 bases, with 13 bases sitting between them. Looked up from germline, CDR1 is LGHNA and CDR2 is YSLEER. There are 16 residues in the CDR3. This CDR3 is CASSQDWTAQNYGYTF. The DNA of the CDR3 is TGCGCCAGCAGCCAAGACTGGACAGCCCAAAACTATGGCTACACCTTC.

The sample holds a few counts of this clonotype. This chain's CDR3 is CSALGVYGYTF. The CDR3, as DNA: TGCAGTGCTCTAGGGGTTTATGGCTACACCTTC. The J gene is TRBJ1-2, the V gene TRBV20-1; D possibly corresponds to TRBD1 (5 bases). Trimming removed 5 bases at V and 5 bases at J, with 9 bases between. CDR1 is DFQATT and CDR2 is SNEGSKA in the germline V gene (reference sequence). This CDR3 has 11 amino acids.

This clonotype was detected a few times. The CDR3 region is CASTPPTDTQYF. CDR3 bases: TGTGCCAGCACTCCGCCGACAGATACGCAGTATTTT. The rearrangement links TRBV6-1 to TRBJ2-3, with no clear D. Germline V CDR1 and CDR2: MNHNS, SASEGT. This CDR3 is 12 amino acids long. The V end lost 7 bases, the J end lost 3 bases, and 8 bases lay between the germline ends.

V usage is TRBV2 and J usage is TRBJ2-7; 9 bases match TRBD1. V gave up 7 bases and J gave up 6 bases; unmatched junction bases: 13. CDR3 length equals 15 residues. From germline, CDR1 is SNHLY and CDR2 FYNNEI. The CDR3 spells CASTVQGAPGIEQYF. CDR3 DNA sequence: TGTGCCAGCACCGTACAGGGGGCGCCGGGAATCGAGCAGTACTTC.

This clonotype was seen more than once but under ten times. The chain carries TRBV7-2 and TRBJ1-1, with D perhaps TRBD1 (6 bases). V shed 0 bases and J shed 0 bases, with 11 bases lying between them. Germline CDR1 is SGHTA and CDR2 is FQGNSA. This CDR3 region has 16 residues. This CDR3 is CASSLALGGMNTEAFF. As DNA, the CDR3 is TGTGCCAGCAGCTTAGCGCTAGGGGGGATGAACACTGAAGCTTTCTTT. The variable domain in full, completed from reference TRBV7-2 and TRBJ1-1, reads GAGVSQSPSNKVTEKGKDVELRCDPISGHTALYWYRQSLGQGLEFLIYFQGNSAPDKSGLPSDRFSAERTGGSVSTLTIQRTQQEDSAVYLCASSLALGGMNTEAFFGQGTRLTVV.

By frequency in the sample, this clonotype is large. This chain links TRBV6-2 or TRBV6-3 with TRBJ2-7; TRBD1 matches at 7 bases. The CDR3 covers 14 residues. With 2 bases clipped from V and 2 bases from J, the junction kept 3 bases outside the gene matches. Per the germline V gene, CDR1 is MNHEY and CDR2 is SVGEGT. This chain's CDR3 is CASSYPGTAYEQYF. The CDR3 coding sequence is TGTGCCAGCAGTTACCCCGGGACAGCCTACGAGCAGTACTTC.

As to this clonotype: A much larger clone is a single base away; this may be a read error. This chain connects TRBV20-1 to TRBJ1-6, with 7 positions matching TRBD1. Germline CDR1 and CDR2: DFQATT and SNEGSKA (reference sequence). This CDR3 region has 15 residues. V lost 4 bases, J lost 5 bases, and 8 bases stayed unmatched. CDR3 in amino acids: CSAIRDRRNNSPLHF. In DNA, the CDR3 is TGCAGTGCTATCCGGGACAGACGTAATAATTCACCCCTCCACTTT.

The CDR3 DNA follows: TGTGCCAGCAGCTCCGACAGGGGAAACTATGGCTACACCTTC. Translated: CASSSDRGNYGYTF. V usage is TRBV5-6 and J usage is TRBJ1-2, with 8 bases aligning to TRBD1. Losses at the gene ends were 3 bases for V and 2 bases for J; bases not matched to a gene: 3. From germline, CDR1 is SGHDT and CDR2 YYEEEE. The CDR3 totals 14 residues.

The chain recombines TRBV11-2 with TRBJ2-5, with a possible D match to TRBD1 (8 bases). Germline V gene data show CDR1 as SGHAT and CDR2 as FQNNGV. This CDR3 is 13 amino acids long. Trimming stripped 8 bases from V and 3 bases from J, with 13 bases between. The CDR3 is CASGTGGEETQYF. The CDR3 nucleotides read TGTGCCAGCGGAACAGGGGGGGAAGAGACCCAGTACTTC.

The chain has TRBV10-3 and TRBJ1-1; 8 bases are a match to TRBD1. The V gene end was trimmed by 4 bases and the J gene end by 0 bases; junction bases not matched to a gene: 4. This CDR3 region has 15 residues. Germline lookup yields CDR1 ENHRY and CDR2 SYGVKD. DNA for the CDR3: TGTGCCATCAGTGGGCCGGGACAGGTGAACACTGAAGCTTTCTTT. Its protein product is CAISGPGQVNTEAFF.

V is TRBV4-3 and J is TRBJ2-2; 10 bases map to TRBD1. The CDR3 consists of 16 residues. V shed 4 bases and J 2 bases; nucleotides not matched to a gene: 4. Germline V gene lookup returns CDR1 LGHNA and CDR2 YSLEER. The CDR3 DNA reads TGCGCCAGCAGCCCCCGGGACAGGGGTAACACCGGGGAGCTGTTTTTT. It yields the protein CASSPRDRGNTGELFF.

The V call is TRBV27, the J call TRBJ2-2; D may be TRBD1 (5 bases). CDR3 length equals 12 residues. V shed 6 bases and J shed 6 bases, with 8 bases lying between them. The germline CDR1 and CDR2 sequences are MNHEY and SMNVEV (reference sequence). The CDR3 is CASRSRAGELFF. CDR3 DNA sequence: TGTGCCAGCAGATCCAGGGCCGGGGAGCTGTTTTTT.

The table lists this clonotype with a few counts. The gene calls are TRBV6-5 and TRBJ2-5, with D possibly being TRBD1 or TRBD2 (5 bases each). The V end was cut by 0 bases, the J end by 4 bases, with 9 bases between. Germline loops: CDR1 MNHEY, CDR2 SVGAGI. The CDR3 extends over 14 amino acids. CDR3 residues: CASSYSRDVETQYF. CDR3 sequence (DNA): TGTGCCAGCAGTTACTCGAGGGACGTAGAGACCCAGTACTTC.

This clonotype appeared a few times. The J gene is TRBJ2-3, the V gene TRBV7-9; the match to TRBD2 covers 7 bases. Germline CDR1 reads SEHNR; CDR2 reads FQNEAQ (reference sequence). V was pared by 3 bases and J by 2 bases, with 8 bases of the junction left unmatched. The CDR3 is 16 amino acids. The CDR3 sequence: CASSFGLAVNTDTQYF. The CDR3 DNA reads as TGTGCCAGCAGCTTCGGGCTAGCGGTGAACACAGATACGCAGTATTTT.

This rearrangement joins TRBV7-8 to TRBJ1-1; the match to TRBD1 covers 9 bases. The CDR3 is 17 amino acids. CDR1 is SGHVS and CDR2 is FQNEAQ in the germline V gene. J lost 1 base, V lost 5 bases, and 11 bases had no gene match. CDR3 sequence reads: CASSRFDRGLANTEAFF. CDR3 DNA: TGTGCCAGCAGCAGATTTGACAGGGGGTTAGCGAACACTGAAGCTTTCTTT.

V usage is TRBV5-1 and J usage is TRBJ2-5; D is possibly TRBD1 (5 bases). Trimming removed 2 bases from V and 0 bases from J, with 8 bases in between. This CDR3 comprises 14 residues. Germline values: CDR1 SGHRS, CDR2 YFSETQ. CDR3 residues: CASSFRTNQETQYF. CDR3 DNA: TGCGCCAGCAGCTTTAGGACAAACCAAGAGACCCAGTACTTC.

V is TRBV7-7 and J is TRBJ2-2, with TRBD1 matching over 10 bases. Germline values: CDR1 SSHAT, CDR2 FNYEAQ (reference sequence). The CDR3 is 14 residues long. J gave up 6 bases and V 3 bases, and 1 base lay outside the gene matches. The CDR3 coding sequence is TGTGCCAGCAGCTTCGACAGGGGGCCCGGGGAGCTGTTTTTT. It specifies CASSFDRGPGELFF.